This TCR beta chain was sequenced for a study of T cells in localized non-small cell lung cancer (TCRdb year 2020). Study-wide context: T cell repertoires of 236 early-stage NSCLC patients were analyzed, with tumors being compared against uninvolved tumor-adjacent lungs. The cohort consisted of 236 treatment-naive NSCLC patients whose localized lung tumors had been resected. NSCLC patients had a mean age of approximately 72 years, and 120 to 150 were male and 85 to 110 female. Beyond this particular receptor, the publication reports: Uninvolved tumor-adjacent lung showed the highest T cell clonality, higher than tumor, which suggests more focused antigenic responses in the adjacent lung. Of the top 100 tumor clones, a median of approximately 60 were detected in paired uninvolved adjacent lung; 28 were also among that lung's top 100. Higher T cell density in blood was associated with longer overall survival, whereas higher clonality in adjacent lung was associated with shorter survival. Because of the exploratory design, TCR variables were selected using unadjusted p-values without false-discovery rate correction. Because multi-region tumor sequencing was not done, intratumor heterogeneity could not be ruled out.

Concerning this clone: Its target antigen remains unknown. No much larger clone is present one base from it, and per-base qualities are unavailable.

CDR1 and CDR2, per the germline V gene, are SGHTA and FQGNSA. Here V drops 1 base and J drops 8 bases, and the junction holds 6 bases not matched to any gene. Inclusive of the bounding cysteine and phenylalanine, the CDR3 is 14 residues long. Just the 42-base CDR3 DNA is kept, in frame starting at base 1. At diagnosis, tumor, uninvolved tumor-adjacent lung and peripheral blood were collected and then preserved as a mix of FFPE and fresh-frozen material. For TCR repertoire profiling, blood samples were analyzed in the form of peripheral blood mononuclear cells. The immunoSEQ Assay was used to sequence TCR beta CDR3 regions from DNA. The study's processing was this. To compute T cell density, TCR beta template counts were normalized to usable DNA, which was estimated by amplifying housekeeping genes. The preseqR package was used to estimate richness by extrapolating to 400,000 templates for PBMC samples and to 120,000 templates for tissue samples. Clonality was calculated as one minus Pielou's evenness. To identify tissue-enriched TCRs, differential abundance testing was run on productive amino-acid clonotypes with a minimum total count of 5 and an alpha of 0.1. The Jaccard Index and the Morisita Overlap Index were used to measure repertoire overlap between compartments. TCR beta CDR3s were clustered by GLIPH together with public tetramer-defined viral CDR3s, and at least three viral sequences plus V-gene enrichment were required for viral motifs. In TCRdb, the immuneACCESS table is reduced to in-frame sequences with V and J assigned. These tables do not hold every clone; where another copy was compared, an unresolved V gene accounts for under half, and the others remain unexplained. That table is the source of V, J and clone size, and D and trimming were worked out from the DNA. The sample records about 27,000 clones, less than 95% of which are singletons. About 1.1% of the sample lies in the top ten.

Recombination connected TRBV7-2 to TRBJ1-2; 8 bases in the middle match TRBD1. The sequencing here drew on peripheral blood, taken before any cancer treatment. This sequence was found in a woman aged 35 to 70 with stage I lung adenocarcinoma. The sequenced DNA: TGTGCCAGCAGCTTAGACAGGGGGTCAGAAGGCTACACCTTC. It encodes CASSLDRGSEGYTF.